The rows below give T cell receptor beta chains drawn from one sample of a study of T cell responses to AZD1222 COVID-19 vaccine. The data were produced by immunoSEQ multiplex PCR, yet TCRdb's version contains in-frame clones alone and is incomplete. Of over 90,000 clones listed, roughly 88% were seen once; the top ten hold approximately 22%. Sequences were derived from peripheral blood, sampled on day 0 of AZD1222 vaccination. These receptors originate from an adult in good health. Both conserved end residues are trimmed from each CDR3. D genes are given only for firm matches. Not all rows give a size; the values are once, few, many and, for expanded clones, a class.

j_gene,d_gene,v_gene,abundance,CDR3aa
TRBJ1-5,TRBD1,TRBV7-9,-,ASSPGTGIYQPQH
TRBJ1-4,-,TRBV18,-,ASSPYDSATNEKLF
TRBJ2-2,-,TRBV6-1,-,ASSEAWAGTGELF
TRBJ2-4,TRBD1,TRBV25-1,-,ASSDPGGEAKNIQY
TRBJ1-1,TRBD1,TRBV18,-,ASSRGQAGEMNTEAF
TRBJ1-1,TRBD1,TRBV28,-,ASSFGDRANTEAF
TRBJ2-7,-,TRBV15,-,ATSGTGIHEQY
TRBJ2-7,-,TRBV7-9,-,ASSSWGEHEQY
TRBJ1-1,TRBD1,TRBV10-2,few,ASSESGRGPNTEAF
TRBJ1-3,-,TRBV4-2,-,ASSQSSYRAGNTIY
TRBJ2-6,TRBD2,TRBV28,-,ASIGGYSGANVLT
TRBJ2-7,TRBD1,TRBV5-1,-,ASTGTGIYEQY
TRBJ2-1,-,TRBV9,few,ASSIQGSASGDEQF
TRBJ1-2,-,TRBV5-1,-,ASKAGEGYGYT
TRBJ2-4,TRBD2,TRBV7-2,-,ASSPYGGAGVVAKNIQY
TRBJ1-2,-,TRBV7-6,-,ASSPEGISGYGYT
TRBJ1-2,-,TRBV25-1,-,ASSEYGDNYGYT
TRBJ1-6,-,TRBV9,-,ASSVKGSHNSPLH
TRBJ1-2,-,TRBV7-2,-,ASSLGGVGYGYT
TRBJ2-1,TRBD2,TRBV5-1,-,ASSLGPGLAGDSSGEQF
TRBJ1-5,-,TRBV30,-,AWSVGQGNQPQH
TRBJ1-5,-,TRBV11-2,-,ASSLGGGAHLTSNQPQH
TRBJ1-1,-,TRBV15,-,ATSSPTQETNTEAF
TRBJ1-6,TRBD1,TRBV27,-,ASSLSKSRDRGFSSYNSPLH
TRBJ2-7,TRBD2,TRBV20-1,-,SVWTSPEQY
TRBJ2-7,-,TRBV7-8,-,ASSLQVLGEQY
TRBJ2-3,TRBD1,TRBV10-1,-,ASSHLQGAKARNTQY
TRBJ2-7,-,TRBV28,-,ASRSSYEQY
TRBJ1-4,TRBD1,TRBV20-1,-,SAGGTGVGEKLF
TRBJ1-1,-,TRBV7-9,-,ASSLVDGEAF
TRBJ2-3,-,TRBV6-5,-,ASSFLGETDTQY
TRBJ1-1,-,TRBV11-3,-,ASSLGRGNTEAF
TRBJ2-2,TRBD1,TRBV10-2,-,ASSHTGAGELF
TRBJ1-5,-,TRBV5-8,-,ASSSGTMVGQPQH
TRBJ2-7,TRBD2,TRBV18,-,ASSQTSGGTYEQY
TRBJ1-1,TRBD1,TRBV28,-,ASSSTTGMTEAF
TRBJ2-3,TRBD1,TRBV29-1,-,SVHDRGNTDTQY
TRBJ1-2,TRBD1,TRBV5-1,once,ASSGDSLYGYT